The clone carrying this T cell receptor (beta chain) showed up many times. CDR1 is MNHNY, CDR2 SVGAGI, per germline (reference sequence). The CDR3 is 14 amino acids. V was cut by 2 bases and J by 0 bases, with 7 bases left in between. MiXCR was run by TCRdb on the 5' RACE reads, yielding one entry per CDR3 protein. The sample records approximately 40,000 distinct CDR3 sequences, roughly a fifth being singletons. Cells sorted as Tregs were CD4+, CD25+ and CD127-/low. The source material was Tregs sorted from blood. The sequence came from a female donor with breast cancer. V usage is TRBV6-6 and J usage is TRBJ1-2; D is undetermined. Here the CDR3 reads CASSYVETNYGYTF. In DNA, the CDR3 is TGTGCCAGCAGTTACGTAGAAACTAACTATGGCTACACCTTC.